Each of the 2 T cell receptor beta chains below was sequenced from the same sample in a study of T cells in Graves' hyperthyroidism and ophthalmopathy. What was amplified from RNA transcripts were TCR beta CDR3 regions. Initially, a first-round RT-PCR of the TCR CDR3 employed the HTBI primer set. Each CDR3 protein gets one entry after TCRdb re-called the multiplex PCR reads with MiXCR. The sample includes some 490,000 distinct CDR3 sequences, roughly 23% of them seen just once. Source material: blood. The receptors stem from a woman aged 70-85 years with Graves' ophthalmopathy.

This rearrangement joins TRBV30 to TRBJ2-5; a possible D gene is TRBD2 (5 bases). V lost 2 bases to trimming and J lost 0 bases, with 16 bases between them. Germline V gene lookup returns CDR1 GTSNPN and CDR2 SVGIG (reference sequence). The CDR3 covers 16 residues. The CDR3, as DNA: TGTGCCTGGAGTCCCGGTTCCGGCGGGTACCAAGAGACCCAGTACTTC. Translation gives CAWSPGSGGYQETQYF.

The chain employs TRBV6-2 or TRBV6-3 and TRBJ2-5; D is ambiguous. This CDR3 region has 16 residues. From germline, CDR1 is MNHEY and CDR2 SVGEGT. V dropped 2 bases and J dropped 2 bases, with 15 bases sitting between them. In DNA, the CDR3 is TGTGCCAGCAGTTACGGCACGGCACAAATTCAAGAGACCCAGTACTTC. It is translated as CASSYGTAQIQETQYF.